Below are 10 T cell receptor beta chains sequenced from a single sample in a study of response to subunit inactivated influenza vaccine. TCRdb passed the RT-PCR reads through MiXCR, listing each CDR3 protein once. The sample has roughly 760,000 distinct CDR3 sequences, less than 25% seen once; the top ten hold about 10%. The specimen comprised PBMCs from blood, sampled about 5 days after vaccination. These TCRs come from a man aged 45-65 years who received an inactivated influenza vaccine.

The chain couples TRBV7-2 to TRBJ2-6; D not resolved. CDR1 is SGHTA and CDR2 is FQGNSA in the germline V gene. The CDR3 has 15 amino acids. Trimming removed 5 bases from V and 2 bases from J, with 10 bases in between. CDR3 sequence (DNA): TGTGCCAGCAGCCTACTCGTCCCTGGGGCCAACGTCCTGACTTTC. Its protein product is CASSLLVPGANVLTF.

This clonotype was counted a few times. The chain links TRBV10-3 to TRBJ2-3, with TRBD2 matching 9 bases. V was clipped by 2 bases and J by 1 base; unmatched bases: 10. The CDR3 is 18 residues long. Germline CDR1 ENHRY, CDR2 SYGVKD. In nucleotides, the CDR3 is TGTGCCATCAGTGAGCTCTTGACTAGCGGTATGGGCACAGATACGCAGTATTTT. Amino acids: CAISELLTSGMGTDTQYF.

The table lists this clonotype with a few counts. This chain connects TRBV6-1 to TRBJ2-6; 9 nucleotides align to TRBD1. The CDR3 contains 16 residues. Germline lookup yields CDR1 MNHNS and CDR2 SASEGT. The ends lost 5 bases at V and 4 bases at J; junction bases unmatched: 6. CDR3 loop: CASSPGQGNGANVLTF. The CDR3 DNA reads as TGTGCCAGCAGTCCAGGACAGGGGAACGGGGCCAACGTCCTGACTTTC.

In its sample, this clonotype was seen many times. The chain recombines TRBV12-3 or TRBV12-4 with TRBJ2-1; possibly TRBD1 for D (6 bases). With 5 bases removed from V and 5 bases from J, the gap between germline ends came to 10 bases. The CDR3 length is 13 residues. The CDR3 coding sequence is TGTGCCAGCAGTCGGACAGAGAACAATGAGCAGTTCTTC. Its translation is CASSRTENNEQFF.

The V and J genes are TRBV7-2 and TRBJ1-2; TRBD1 agrees at 8 bases. Germline lookup yields CDR1 SGHTA and CDR2 FQGNSA. The CDR3 contains 15 residues. Germline trimming cut 5 bases from V and 3 bases from J; bases unmatched to any gene: 8. CDR3 in DNA: TGTGCCAGCAGCCCAGACAGGGGCCGGGACTATGGCTACACCTTC. It is translated as CASSPDRGRDYGYTF.

This chain uses TRBV4-2 with TRBJ2-1; 10 bases align to TRBD2. The junction had 14 bases not matched to a gene; V was cut back by 1 base and J by 8 bases. The CDR3 runs to 18 residues. From germline, CDR1 is LGHNA and CDR2 YNFKEQ. The chain's CDR3 is CASSQGLFRLAGEHEQFF. The CDR3, as DNA: TGTGCCAGCAGCCAAGGATTGTTTCGGCTAGCGGGAGAACATGAGCAGTTCTTC.

This chain uses TRBV7-9 with TRBJ2-3; TRBD1 aligns across 8 bases. Germline loops: CDR1 SEHNR, CDR2 FQNEAQ (reference sequence). The junction had 6 bases not matched to a gene; V was cut back by 7 bases and J by 3 bases. The length of the CDR3 is 14 residues. The CDR3 protein is CASNHRGSTDTQYF. The CDR3 nucleotides are TGTGCCAGCAACCACAGGGGGAGTACAGATACGCAGTATTTT.

This clonotype showed up many times. J is TRBJ1-1 and V is TRBV7-2; unclear D gene. The CDR3 runs 14 residues. Trimming cost V 6 bases and J 0 bases, with 11 bases left between them. Germline CDR1 SGHTA, CDR2 FQGNSA. The CDR3 bases are TGTGCCAGCAGATCCGGTGCTGTGAACACTGAAGCTTTCTTT. It specifies CASRSGAVNTEAFF.

V is TRBV4-2 and J is TRBJ1-1, with 10 bases identical to TRBD1. Germline trimming cut 3 bases from V and 6 bases from J; bases unmatched to any gene: 7. CDR1 is LGHNA and CDR2 is YNFKEQ in the germline V gene. The CDR3 is made up of 15 amino acids. The CDR3 sequence is CASSQETGGFAEAFF. In DNA form, the CDR3 reads TGTGCCAGCAGCCAGGAGACAGGGGGCTTCGCTGAAGCTTTCTTT.

This clonotype was detected a few times. The rearrangement joins TRBV28 to TRBJ2-7; D is ambiguous. The V end lost 5 bases, the J end lost 2 bases, and 7 bases lay between the germline ends. The length of the CDR3 is 12 residues. CDR1 and CDR2 from the germline V gene are MDHEN and SYDVKM. The CDR3 sequence: CASSHRPYEQYF. DNA for the CDR3: TGTGCCAGCAGTCACAGACCCTACGAGCAGTACTTC.